This T cell receptor (beta chain) was identified in a study of blood T cell repertoires in COVID-19. About the study: Donors in the United States, Italy and Spain gave samples during acute or convalescent COVID-19.

V lost 2 bases, J lost 5 bases, and 9 bases lay in between. In germline, CDR1 is LNHNV, CDR2 YYDKDF (reference sequence). CDR3 length equals 13 residues. Sequenced by immunoSEQ multiplex PCR; TCRdb stores in-frame clones only, minus some. Among roughly 330,000 clones listed, 70% to 90% were seen once. Two consecutive negative NP/OP PCR tests, clearance, or resolved symptoms defined Cohort 3 recovery. This clonotype originated in a woman aged 25 to 39 who had recovered from COVID-19. V usage is TRBV15 and J usage is TRBJ1-1, with D perhaps matching TRBD1 (5 bases). The material sequenced was PBMCs or T cells enriched from blood (not recorded which). CDR3 region: CATSRTGRTEAFF. CDR3 DNA sequence: TGTGCCACCAGCAGAACAGGCCGGACTGAAGCTTTCTTT.